These 4 T cell receptor beta chains share one sample of origin, sequenced in a study of identical twins. One entry per CDR3 protein, called by TCRdb with MiXCR from the 5' RACE reads. The table has 260,000 or so distinct CDR3 sequences, approximately 8% seen once. These sequences were also reported in another study, on yellow fever vaccine responses in identical twins.

Source material: CD8+ T cells sorted from blood. All receptors come from a woman younger than 30 in good health.

The rearrangement uses TRBV7-9 and TRBJ2-7; D is possibly TRBD1 (5 bases). CDR3 length: 14 amino acids. Germline CDR1 SEHNR, CDR2 FQNEAQ (reference sequence). V dropped 1 base and J dropped 5 bases, with 12 bases sitting between them. In DNA form, the CDR3 reads TGTGCCAGCAGCTTAGAAGGGGTAGGGGACGAGCAGTACGTC. Its translation: CASSLEGVGDEQYV.

V and J are TRBV29-1 and TRBJ2-5; the D is unclear. V was shortened by 5 bases and J by 1 base, with 8 bases between the two germline ends. Germline V gene sequence: CDR1 SQVTM, CDR2 ANQGSEA. The CDR3 runs to 12 residues. The CDR3 DNA reads as TGCAGCGTTCACCGTTCCCAAGAGACCCAGTACTTC. This translates into CSVHRSQETQYF.

This clonotype was seen many times. The rearrangement uses TRBV5-6 and TRBJ2-1; 8 bases line up with TRBD2. Per the germline V gene, CDR1 is SGHDT and CDR2 is YYEEEE. J was trimmed by 0 bases and V by 3 bases; bases with no gene match: 11. The length of the CDR3 is 18 residues. As DNA, the CDR3 is TGTGCCAGCAGCTCGGACCCGACTAGCGCGAGCTCCTACAATGAGCAGTTCTTC. It codes for CASSSDPTSASSYNEQFF. Full variable domain (rest looked up from reference TRBV5-6 and TRBJ2-1): DAGVTQSPTHLIKTRGQQVTLRCSPKSGHDTVSWYQQALGQGPQFIFQYYEEEERQRGNFPDRFSGHQFPNYSSELNVNALLLGDSALYLCASSSDPTSASSYNEQFFGPGTRLTVL.

The chain is built from TRBV2 and TRBJ2-5, with D hard to call. Germline lookup yields CDR1 SNHLY and CDR2 FYNNEI. V lost 8 bases and J lost 2, with 12 bases in between. The CDR3 runs 13 residues. CDR3 DNA sequence: TGTGCCAGCCCTCGAACCCTACAAGAGACCCAGTACTTC. Its protein product is CASPRTLQETQYF.